The 2 T cell receptor beta chains below were found in one sample sequenced in a study of blood T cell repertoires in COVID-19. Sequencing was performed with immunoSEQ multiplex PCR; in TCRdb, only in-frame clones are kept and a portion is missing. The table shows 250,000 to 350,000 clones, with 70% to 90% occurring only once. The sample consisted of peripheral blood. These receptors originate from a human donor with COVID-19, enrolled during active disease. The donor label of this sample is uncertain.

The V call is TRBV29-1, the J call TRBJ2-1, with D perhaps matching TRBD2 (5 bases). Germline-derived CDR1 and CDR2 are SQVTM and ANQGSEA. The length of the CDR3 is 14 residues. V dropped 1 base and J dropped 8 bases, with 15 bases sitting between them. CDR3 in DNA: TGCAGCGTTGAAGGCGACCTAGCTATCCATGAGCAGTTCTTC. This translates into CSVEGDLAIHEQFF.

The rearrangement uses TRBV6-5 and TRBJ1-2; D is unclear. This CDR3 is 15 amino acids long. Per germline, CDR1 MNHEY and CDR2 SVGAGI. Trimming shortened V by 2 bases and J by 7 bases, and 17 bases separated the two germline ends. This CDR3 is CASSYSQPRVTGYTF. The CDR3 region has the DNA TGTGCCAGCAGTTACAGCCAACCGCGGGTTACTGGCTACACCTTC.